The entry below describes one T cell receptor beta chain. Antigen unknown. The data belong to a study of T cell responses to AZD1222 COVID-19 vaccine. Study-wide results and caveats: Among vaccine-associated CD4 TCRs, coverage spanned spike, with dominance at 160-218 and 743-854.

The CDR3 runs 14 residues. Looked up from germline, CDR1 is SNHLY and CDR2 is FYNNEI. V was pared by 4 bases and J by 6 bases, with 16 bases between. This table comes from immunoSEQ multiplex PCR, and its TCRdb copy is limited to in-frame clones, with some not included. Among tens of thousands of clones, roughly 90% were seen once, and the ten largest hold roughly 6%. This rearrangement joins TRBV2 to TRBJ2-7, with a possible D match to TRBD1 (6 bases). Source: peripheral blood, taken on day 0 of AZD1222 vaccination. This TCR was recovered from an adult in good health. CDR3 coding DNA: TGTGCCAGCAGTGGGGACACCCGGGGATCCGAGCAGTACTTC. Protein: CASSGDTRGSEQYF.